Listed here is a single TCR beta chain. The antigen is not known. Using its own MiXCR run on the 5' RACE reads, TCRdb lists one record per CDR3 protein. The sample shows fewer than 650,000 distinct CDR3 sequences, 21% of them seen only once. The record originates from a study of T cells after yellow fever vaccination. The overall study: Any fraction with a low cell number was prepared using SMART-Seq v4 Ultra Low Input.

General study results and limits: A weaker but faster secondary response was observed, peaking on day 5 versus 15. Contaminants from the bulk population, in the form of abundant clonotypes, could be found in FACS-sorted repertoires.

CDR1 and CDR2 from the germline V gene are SGHNT and YYREEE (reference sequence). The V end was cut by 5 bases, the J end by 0 bases, with 7 bases between. This CDR3 is 13 amino acids long. This chain links TRBV5-4 with TRBJ2-3; no firm D call. This sequence originates from a man aged 18 to 35 who received the YFV17D yellow fever vaccine. Sample: PBMCs, taken roughly 20 days after the first yellow fever vaccination. The CDR3 DNA reads TGTGCCAGCAGGAATCCTAGCACAGATACGCAGTATTTT. Protein sequence: CASRNPSTDTQYF. Filled out from reference TRBV5-4 and TRBJ2-3, the complete variable domain reads ETGVTQSPTHLIKTRGQQVTLRCSSQSGHNTVSWYQQALGQGPQFIFQYYREEENGRGNFPPRFSGLQFPNYSSELNVNALELDDSALYLCASRNPSTDTQYFGPGTRLTVL.